This T cell receptor (beta chain) was sequenced during a study of cytomegalovirus exposure and HLA in healthy donors. Regarding this clone: Its antigen is still unknown.

Study results and limitations: Analysis performed later showed TCR beta chains linked to HLA being more clonally expanded than equally common others.

Amplification used 60 Vbeta primers and 13 Jbeta primers. Profiling relied on immunoSEQ multiplex PCR, and the TCRdb table lists in-frame clones only, not all of them. Of roughly 200,000 clones in the sample, around 80% were seen once. Losses at the gene ends were 0 bases for V and 5 bases for J; bases not matched to a gene: 8. There are 16 residues in the CDR3. Germline values: CDR1 SGHRS, CDR2 YFSETQ. Input material: PBMCs. This TCR came from a man aged 50 to 59 in good health and CMV-seronegative. V and J are TRBV5-1 and TRBJ2-5; 9 bases align to TRBD2. CDR3 in DNA: TGCGCCAGCAGCTTGGTTGCGGGAGGGCCGCGGGAGACCCAGTACTTC. This sequence encodes CASSLVAGGPRETQYF.